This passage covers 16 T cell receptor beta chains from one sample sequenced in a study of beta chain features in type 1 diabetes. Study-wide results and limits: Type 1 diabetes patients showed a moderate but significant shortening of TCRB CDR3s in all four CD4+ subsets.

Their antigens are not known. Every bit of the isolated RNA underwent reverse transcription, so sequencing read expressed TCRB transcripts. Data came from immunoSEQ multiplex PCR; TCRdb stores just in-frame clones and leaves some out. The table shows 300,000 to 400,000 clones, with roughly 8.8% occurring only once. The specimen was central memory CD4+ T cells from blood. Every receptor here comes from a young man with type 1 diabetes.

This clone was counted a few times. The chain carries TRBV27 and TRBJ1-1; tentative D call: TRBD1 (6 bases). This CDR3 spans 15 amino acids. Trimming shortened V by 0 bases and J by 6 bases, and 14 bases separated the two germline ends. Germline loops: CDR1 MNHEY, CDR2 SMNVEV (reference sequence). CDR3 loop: CASSLSRDNRAEAFF. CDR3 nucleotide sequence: TGTGCCAGCAGTTTATCGAGGGACAACCGGGCTGAAGCTTTCTTT.

For the CDR3, the DNA is TGTGCCACCAGCAGGTCGGGGCCAGAGACCCAGTACTTC. Amino acid sequence: CATSRSGPETQYF. The chain links TRBV15 to TRBJ2-5; D is tentatively TRBD1 or TRBD2 (5 bases each). V was shortened by 3 bases and J by 4 bases, with 9 bases between the two germline ends. This CDR3 has 13 residues. The germline V gene has CDR1 LNHNV and CDR2 YYDKDF (reference sequence). Based on the CDR3 plus reference TRBV15 and TRBJ2-5, the full variable domain is DAMVIQNPRYQVTQFGKPVTLSCSQTLNHNVMYWYQQKSSQAPKLLFHYYDKDFNNEADTPDNFQSRRPNTSFCFLDIRSPGLGDTAMYLCATSRSGPETQYFGPGTRLLVL.

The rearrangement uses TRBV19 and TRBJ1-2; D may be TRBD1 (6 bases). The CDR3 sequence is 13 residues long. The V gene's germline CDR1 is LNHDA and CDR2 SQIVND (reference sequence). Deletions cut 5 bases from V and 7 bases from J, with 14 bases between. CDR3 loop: CASSFSGESGYTF. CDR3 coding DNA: TGTGCCAGTAGTTTCTCAGGGGAGAGTGGCTACACCTTC.

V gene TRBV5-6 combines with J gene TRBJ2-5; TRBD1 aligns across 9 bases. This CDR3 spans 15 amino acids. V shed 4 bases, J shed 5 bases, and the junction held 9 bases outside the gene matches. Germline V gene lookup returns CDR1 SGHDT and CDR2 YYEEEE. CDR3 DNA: TGTGCCAGCAGCGTGCCGGGACAGGGACTGGAGACCCAGTACTTC. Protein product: CASSVPGQGLETQYF. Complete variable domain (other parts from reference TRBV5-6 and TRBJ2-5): DAGVTQSPTHLIKTRGQQVTLRCSPKSGHDTVSWYQQALGQGPQFIFQYYEEEERQRGNFPDRFSGHQFPNYSSELNVNALLLGDSALYLCASSVPGQGLETQYFGPGTRLLVL.

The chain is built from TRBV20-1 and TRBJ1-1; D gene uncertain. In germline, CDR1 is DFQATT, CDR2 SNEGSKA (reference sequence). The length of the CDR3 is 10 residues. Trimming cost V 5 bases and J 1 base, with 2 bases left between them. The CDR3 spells CSASNTEAFF. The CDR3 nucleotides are TGCAGTGCTTCGAACACTGAAGCTTTCTTT.

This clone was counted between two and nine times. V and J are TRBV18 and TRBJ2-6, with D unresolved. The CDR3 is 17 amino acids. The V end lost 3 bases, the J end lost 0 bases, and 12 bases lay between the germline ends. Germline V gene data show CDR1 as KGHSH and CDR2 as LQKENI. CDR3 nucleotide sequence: TGTGCCAGCTCACCGGTTGGCGCACACTCTGGGGCCAACGTCCTGACTTTC. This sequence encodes CASSPVGAHSGANVLTF. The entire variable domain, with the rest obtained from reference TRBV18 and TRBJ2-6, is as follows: NAGVMQNPRHLVRRRGQEARLRCSPMKGHSHVYWYRQLPEEGLKFMVYLQKENIIDESGMPKERFSAEFPKEGPSILRIQQVVRGDSAAYFCASSPVGAHSGANVLTFGAGSRLTVL.

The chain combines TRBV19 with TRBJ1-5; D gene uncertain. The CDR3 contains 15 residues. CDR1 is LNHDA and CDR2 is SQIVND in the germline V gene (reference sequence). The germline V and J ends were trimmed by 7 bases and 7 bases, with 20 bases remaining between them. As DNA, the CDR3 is TGTGCCAGTAACTCGCGTGAGGGAGGGAGGCAGCCCCAGCATTTT. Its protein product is CASNSREGGRQPQHF.

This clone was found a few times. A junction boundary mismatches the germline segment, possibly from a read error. In DNA form, the CDR3 reads TGTGCCATCAGTGAGGGACAACAGGGAGGAGAAAAACTGTTTTTT. Translating it yields CAISEGQQGGEKLFF. The chain recombines TRBV6-1 with TRBJ1-4, with D possibly matching TRBD1 (6 bases). The CDR3 runs 15 residues. Looked up from germline, CDR1 is MNHNS and CDR2 is SASEGT.

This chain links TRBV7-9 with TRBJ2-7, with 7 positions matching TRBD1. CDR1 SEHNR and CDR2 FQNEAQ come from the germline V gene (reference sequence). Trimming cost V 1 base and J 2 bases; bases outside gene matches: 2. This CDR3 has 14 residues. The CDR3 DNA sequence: TGTGCCAGCAGCTTAGGGGACAGACCCTACGAGCAGTACTTC. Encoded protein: CASSLGDRPYEQYF.

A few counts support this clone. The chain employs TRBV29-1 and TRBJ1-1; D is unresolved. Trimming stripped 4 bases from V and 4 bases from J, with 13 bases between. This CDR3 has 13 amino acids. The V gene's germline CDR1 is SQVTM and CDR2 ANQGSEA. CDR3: CSVGDTRGTEAFF. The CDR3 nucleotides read TGCAGCGTTGGAGATACCAGAGGCACTGAAGCTTTCTTT.

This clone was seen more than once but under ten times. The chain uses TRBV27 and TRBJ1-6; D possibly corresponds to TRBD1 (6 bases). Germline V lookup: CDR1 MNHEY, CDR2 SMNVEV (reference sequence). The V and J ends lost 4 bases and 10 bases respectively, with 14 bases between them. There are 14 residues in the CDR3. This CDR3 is CASSSRGGRSPLHF. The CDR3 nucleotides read TGTGCCAGCAGTTCCAGGGGCGGAAGATCACCCCTCCACTTT.

CDR3 amino acids: CASSSPTGLSYNEQFF. The CDR3 DNA follows: TGTGCCAGCAGTTCTCCCACAGGGTTATCCTACAATGAGCAGTTCTTC. The chain has TRBV27 and TRBJ2-1, with TRBD1 as a possible D gene (6 bases). The ends were cut back, 4 bases at V and 1 base at J, with 14 bases in the middle. There are 16 residues in the CDR3. From germline, CDR1 is MNHEY and CDR2 SMNVEV (reference sequence).

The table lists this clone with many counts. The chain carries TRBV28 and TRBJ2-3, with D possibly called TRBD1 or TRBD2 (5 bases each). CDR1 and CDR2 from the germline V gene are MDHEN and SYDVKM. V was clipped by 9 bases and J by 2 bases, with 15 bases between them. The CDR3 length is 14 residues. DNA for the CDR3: TGTGCCAGTGCCCGGGACCGCCTCACAGATACGCAGTATTTT. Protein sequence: CASARDRLTDTQYF. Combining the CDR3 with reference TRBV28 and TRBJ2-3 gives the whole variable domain DVKVTQSSRYLVKRTGEKVFLECVQDMDHENMFWYRQDPGLGLRLIYFSYDVKMKEKGDIPEGYSVSREKKERFSLILESASTNQTSMYLCASARDRLTDTQYFGPGTRLTVL.

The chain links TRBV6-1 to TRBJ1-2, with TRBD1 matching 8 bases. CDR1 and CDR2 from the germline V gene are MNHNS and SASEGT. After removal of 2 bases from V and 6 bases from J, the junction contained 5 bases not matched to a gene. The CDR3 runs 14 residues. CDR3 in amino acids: CASSEYDRGNGYTF. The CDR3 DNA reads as TGTGCCAGCAGTGAATATGACAGGGGAAATGGCTACACCTTC.

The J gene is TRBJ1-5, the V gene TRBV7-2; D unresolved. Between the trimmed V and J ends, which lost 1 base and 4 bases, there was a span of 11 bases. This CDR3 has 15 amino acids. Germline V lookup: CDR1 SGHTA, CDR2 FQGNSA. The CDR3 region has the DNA TGTGCCAGCAGCTTAGGATCCAGCAATAATCAGCCCCAGCATTTT. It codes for CASSLGSSNNQPQHF.

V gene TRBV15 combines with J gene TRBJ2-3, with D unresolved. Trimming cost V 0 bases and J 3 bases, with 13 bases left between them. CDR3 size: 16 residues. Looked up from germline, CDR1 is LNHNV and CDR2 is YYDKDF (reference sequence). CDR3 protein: CATSRDGRVGTDTQYF. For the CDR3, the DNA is TGTGCCACCAGCAGAGATGGAAGGGTCGGAACAGATACGCAGTATTTT.